Included here is one T cell receptor (beta chain) sequence, with context. Its specific antigen is unknown. No qualities accompany the bases; no much larger clone lies one base away. Flow cytometry had shown CD8+CD57+ cell expansion in the patients selected for sequencing. Severe acquired aplastic anemia was diagnosed in all patients according to International Study of Aplastic Anemia and Agranulocytosis and Camitta criteria. No patient had received any therapy when blood was sampled. The study deep-sequenced TCR repertoires of sorted CD4+ and CD8+ blood T cells from severe aplastic anemia patients and healthy subjects. In the USA, patient enrollment took place under clinicaltrials.gov protocols 00001620, 01623167, 00001397, 00071045, 00081523 and 00961064. Ficoll-Paque density gradient centrifugation was used to isolate peripheral blood mononuclear cells. CD4+ and CD8+ T cells were sorted by FACS or magnetic beads before DNA extraction.

CDR1 and CDR2, per the germline V gene (reference sequence), are DFQATT and SNEGSKA. The CDR3 goes from the cysteine to the phenylalanine over 16 residues. Only the CDR3 portion is preserved as DNA: 48 bases, with reading frame beginning at the first base. Trimming at the junction amounts to 0 bases on V and 7 bases on J, and the germline ends lie 22 bases apart. These data are taken from a study of CD8+CD57+ T cells in acquired aplastic anemia (dated by TCRdb to the late 2010s). Regarding the complete study: Extracted DNA from sorted CD4+ and CD8+ cells averaged around 3.2 ug, ranging from roughly 0.19 to 27.4 ug. CD8+CD57+ expansion was defined as frequency above the mean frequency observed in healthy subjects. Beyond this particular receptor, the publication reports: Approximately 31 CD8+ CDR3 sequences were found in both patients and controls but appeared to be highly expressed in patients and within the immunodominant clones of the patients. CD8+ Simpson's diversity did not differ significantly between patients and healthy controls (P=0.060).

Genomic DNA served as template for TCR beta VDJ combination and CDR3 sequence profiling. An Illumina HiSeq 2000 was the platform used for TCR repertoire sequencing. Per the source publication's procedure: TRBV/TRBJ rearrangement plots, CDR3 size and DJ length profiles, and Simpson's diversity index were used to assess repertoires. The most abundant DNA sequence in the deep sequencing data was taken as the immunodominant clone. CDR3 amino acid sequences were screened for sharing across subjects and compared with published repertoires and the VDJdb database. TCRdb passed the public sequencing reads through fastp at Q25 and MiXCR, retaining productive beta sequences. Every distinct CDR3 protein forms one entry, paired with its most common genes and DNA. The V and J calls were not made by the authors but by TCRdb's processing. This sample is represented by fewer than 200,000 distinct CDR3 sequences; around 48% of them were singletons. The top ten clonotypes cover about 1.7% of the sample.

The sample consisted of sorted CD4+, CD8+, or CD8+CD57+ T cells (not recorded which) from PBMCs. The receptor was derived from a human donor with aplastic anemia. The chain links TRBV20-1 with TRBJ2-7, with the D gene tentatively TRBD1 or TRBD2, based on 6 matching bases in each. This receptor carries the CDR3 CSARDEGGLLPGEQYF. Read as DNA, the sequence is TGCAGTGCTAGAGATGAGGGGGGCCTTCTACCAGGGGAGCAGTACTTC.